This T cell receptor beta chain was obtained from a study of shared clonotypes between healthy human individuals. Method: immunoSEQ multiplex PCR; TCRdb's copy keeps in-frame clones and lacks some. Of roughly 2,000,000 clones listed, roughly 95% are singletons. This CDR3 region has 14 residues. The germline V gene has CDR1 SSHAT and CDR2 FNYEAQ (reference sequence). Comments on this clone: An end of the junction differs from the germline gene, which may be a read error.

CD45RO-negative cells were positively selected for CCR7, leaving out terminally differentiated effector memory CD45RA+ cells. The donors were all Caucasian adults (living in Nashville, Tennessee). The TCR originated in a young man in good health. The J gene is TRBJ2-7, the V gene TRBV7-7; 8 bases line up with TRBD1. Sequencing was done on a sample of naive CD8+ T cells sorted from blood. The CDR3 protein is CASSPGAGGSEQYF. CDR3 nucleotides: TGTGCTAGCAGCCCCGGGGCAGGGGGCAGCGAGCAGTACTTC.